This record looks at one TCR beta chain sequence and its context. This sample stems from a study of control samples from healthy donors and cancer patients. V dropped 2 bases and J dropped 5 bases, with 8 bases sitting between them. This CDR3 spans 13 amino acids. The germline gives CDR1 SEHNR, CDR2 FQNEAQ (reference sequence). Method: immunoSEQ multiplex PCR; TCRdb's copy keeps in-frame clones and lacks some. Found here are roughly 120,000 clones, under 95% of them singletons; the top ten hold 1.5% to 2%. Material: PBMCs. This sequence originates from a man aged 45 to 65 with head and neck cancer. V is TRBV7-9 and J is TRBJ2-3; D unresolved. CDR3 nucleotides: TGTGCCAGCAGCTTACAGCATCGAGATACGCAGTATTTT. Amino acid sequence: CASSLQHRDTQYF.